Sequencing of this TCR beta chain was carried out in a study of T cells in Graves' hyperthyroidism and ophthalmopathy. Amplification targeted TCR beta CDR3 regions from RNA transcripts. The HTBI primer set was used in a first-round RT-PCR of the TCR CDR3. TCRdb reprocessed the multiplex PCR reads via MiXCR and lists one record per CDR3 protein. The repertoire holds some 250,000 distinct CDR3 sequences, with approximately 16% as singletons. The CDR3 has 12 amino acids. Trimming removed 3 bases from V and 1 base from J, with 6 bases in between. The germline V gene has CDR1 DFQATT and CDR2 SNEGSKA (reference sequence). This clonotype was seen only a few times.

What was sequenced was blood. The receptor's source is a woman aged 50 to 60 with Graves' hyperthyroidism that later progressed to Graves' ophthalmopathy. The rearrangement uses TRBV20-1 and TRBJ1-1; D gene unclear. Here the CDR3 reads CSASGGNTEAFF. The CDR3 bases are TGCAGTGCTAGCGGCGGGAACACTGAAGCTTTCTTT.